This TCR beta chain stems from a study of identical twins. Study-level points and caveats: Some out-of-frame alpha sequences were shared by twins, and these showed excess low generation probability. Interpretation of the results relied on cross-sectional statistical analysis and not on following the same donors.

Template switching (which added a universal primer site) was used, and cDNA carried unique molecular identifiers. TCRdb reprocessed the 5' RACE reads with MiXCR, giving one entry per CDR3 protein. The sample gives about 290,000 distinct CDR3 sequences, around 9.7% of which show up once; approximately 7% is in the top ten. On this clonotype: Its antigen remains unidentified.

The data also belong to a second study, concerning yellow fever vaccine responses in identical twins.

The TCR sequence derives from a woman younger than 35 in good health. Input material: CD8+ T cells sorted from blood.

CDR3 DNA sequence: TGCGCCAGCAGTGACCGGGACAGGGACCACGAGCAGTACTTC. This encodes CASSDRDRDHEQYF. This sequence joins TRBV5-1 and TRBJ2-7, with 9 bases that match TRBD1. The CDR3 totals 14 residues. Losses at the gene ends were 5 bases for V and 5 bases for J; bases not matched to a gene: 8. Germline assignment: CDR1 SGHRS and CDR2 YFSETQ.